This TCR beta chain was observed in a study of regulatory T cells in long-lasting Graves disease. Combining iRepertoire HTBI primers with Arm-PCR of CDR3 regions, the authors built TCR beta libraries. TCRdb itself ran the multiplex PCR reads through MiXCR, one entry per CDR3 protein. The sample shows about 350,000 distinct CDR3 sequences, roughly 17% of them seen only once. The germline V gene encodes CDR1 MNHNS and CDR2 SASEGT. CDR3 length: 14 amino acids. Trimming left V 6 bases short and J 6 bases short, with 17 bases between. Time point denoted: newly diagnosed GD, antithyroid drugs for less than 3 months. RNA extracted from PBMCs served as the sequencing template. The patients were drawn from one endocrinology department in Xi'an, China. To note about this clonotype: This could be a read error, since a much larger clone is one nucleotide away.

In addition, the sample was reused for a study of T cells in Graves' hyperthyroidism and ophthalmopathy. As that report states: Model output signaled ophthalmopathy a median about seven months ahead of onset.

This sequence joins TRBV6-1 and TRBJ1-1, with D hard to call. Sequenced here: peripheral blood mononuclear cells (PBMCs), sampled at new diagnosis, from a patient treated with antithyroid drugs. This clonotype originated in a man aged 40-49 years with Graves disease. The DNA for the CDR3 is TGTGCCAGCAGGAGGGCATTCTATAACCCTGAAGCTTTCTTT. Translating gives CASRRAFYNPEAFF.